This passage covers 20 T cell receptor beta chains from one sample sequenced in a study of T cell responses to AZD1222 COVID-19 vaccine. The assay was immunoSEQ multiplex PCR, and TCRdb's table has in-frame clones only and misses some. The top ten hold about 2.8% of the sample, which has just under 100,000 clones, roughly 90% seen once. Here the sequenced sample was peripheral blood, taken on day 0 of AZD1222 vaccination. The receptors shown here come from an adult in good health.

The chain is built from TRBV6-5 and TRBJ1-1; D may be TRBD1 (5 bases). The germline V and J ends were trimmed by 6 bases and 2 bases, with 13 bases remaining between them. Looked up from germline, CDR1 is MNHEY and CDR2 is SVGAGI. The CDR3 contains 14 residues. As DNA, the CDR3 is TGTGCCAGCAGGTATGGGGCTGAAAACACTGAAGCTTTCTTT. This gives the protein CASRYGAENTEAFF.

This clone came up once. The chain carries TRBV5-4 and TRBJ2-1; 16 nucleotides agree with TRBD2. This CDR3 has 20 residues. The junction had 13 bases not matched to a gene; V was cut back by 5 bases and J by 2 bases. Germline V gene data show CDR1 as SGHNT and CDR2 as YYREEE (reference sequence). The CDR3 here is CASSSPTGTSGGAAYNEQFF. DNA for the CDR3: TGTGCCAGCAGTTCCCCCACCGGGACTAGCGGGGGGGCCGCCTACAATGAGCAGTTCTTC.

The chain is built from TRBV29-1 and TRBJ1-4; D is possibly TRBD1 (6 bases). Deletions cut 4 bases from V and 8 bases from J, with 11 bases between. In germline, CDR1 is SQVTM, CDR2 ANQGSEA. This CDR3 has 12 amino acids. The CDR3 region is CSVGGAGEKLFF. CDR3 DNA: TGCAGCGTTGGGGGGGCTGGGGAAAAACTGTTTTTT.

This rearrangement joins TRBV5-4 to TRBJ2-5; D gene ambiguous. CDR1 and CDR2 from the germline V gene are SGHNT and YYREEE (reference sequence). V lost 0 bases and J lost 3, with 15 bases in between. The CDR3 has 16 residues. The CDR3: CASSLGLSPAKETQYF. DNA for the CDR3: TGTGCCAGCAGCTTGGGACTGAGTCCGGCAAAAGAGACCCAGTACTTC.

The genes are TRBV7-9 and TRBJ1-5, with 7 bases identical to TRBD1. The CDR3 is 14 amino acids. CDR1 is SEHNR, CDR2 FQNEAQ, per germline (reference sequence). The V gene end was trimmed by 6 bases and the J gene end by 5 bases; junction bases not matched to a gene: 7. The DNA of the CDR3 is TGTGCCAGCAGTCTACAGGGGACTTATCAGCCCCAGCATTTT. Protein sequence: CASSLQGTYQPQHF.

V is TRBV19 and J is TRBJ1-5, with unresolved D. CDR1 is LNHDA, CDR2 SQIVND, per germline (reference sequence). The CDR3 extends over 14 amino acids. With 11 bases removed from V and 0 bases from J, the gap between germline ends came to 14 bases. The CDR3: CASRQEHSNQPQHF. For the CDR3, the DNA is TGTGCCTCGAGGCAGGAGCATAGCAATCAGCCCCAGCATTTT.

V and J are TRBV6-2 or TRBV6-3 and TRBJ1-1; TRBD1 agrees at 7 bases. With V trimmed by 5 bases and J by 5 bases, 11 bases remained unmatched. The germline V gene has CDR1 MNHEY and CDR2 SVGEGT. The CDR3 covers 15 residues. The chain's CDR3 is CASSTTRQGITEAFF. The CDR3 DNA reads TGTGCCAGCAGTACAACAAGACAGGGTATTACTGAAGCTTTCTTT.

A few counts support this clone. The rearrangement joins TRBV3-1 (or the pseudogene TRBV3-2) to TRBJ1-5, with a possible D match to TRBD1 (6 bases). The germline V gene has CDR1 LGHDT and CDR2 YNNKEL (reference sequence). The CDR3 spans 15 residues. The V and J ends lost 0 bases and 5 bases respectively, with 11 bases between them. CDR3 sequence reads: CASSQDGGEYQPQHF. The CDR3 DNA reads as TGTGCCAGCAGCCAAGATGGGGGCGAGTATCAGCCCCAGCATTTT.

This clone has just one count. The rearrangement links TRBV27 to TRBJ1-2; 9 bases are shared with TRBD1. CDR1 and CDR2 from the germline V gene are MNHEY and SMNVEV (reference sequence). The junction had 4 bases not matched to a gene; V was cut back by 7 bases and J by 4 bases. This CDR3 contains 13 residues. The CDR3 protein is CASTGQGTYGYTF. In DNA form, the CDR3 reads TGTGCCAGCACGGGACAGGGAACCTATGGCTACACCTTC.

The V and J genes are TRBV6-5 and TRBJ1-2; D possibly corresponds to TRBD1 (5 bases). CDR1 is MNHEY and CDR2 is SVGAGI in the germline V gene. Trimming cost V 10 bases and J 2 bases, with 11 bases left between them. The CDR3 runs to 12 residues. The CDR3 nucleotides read TGTGCCACTCTAGGGGAGAACTATGGCTACACCTTC. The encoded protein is CATLGENYGYTF.

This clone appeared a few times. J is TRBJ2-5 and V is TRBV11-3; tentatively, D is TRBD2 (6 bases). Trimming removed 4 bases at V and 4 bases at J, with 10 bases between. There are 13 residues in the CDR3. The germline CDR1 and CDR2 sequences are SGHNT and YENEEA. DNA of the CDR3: TGTGCCAGCAGCTCCCCGGGGGTAGAGACCCAGTACTTC. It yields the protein CASSSPGVETQYF.

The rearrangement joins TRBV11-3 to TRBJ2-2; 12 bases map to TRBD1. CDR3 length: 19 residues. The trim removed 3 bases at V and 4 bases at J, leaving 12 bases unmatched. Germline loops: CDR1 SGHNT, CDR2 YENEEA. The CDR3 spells CASSFPGTGGLVATGELFF. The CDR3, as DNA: TGTGCCAGCAGCTTCCCCGGGACAGGGGGCCTCGTAGCCACCGGGGAGCTGTTTTTT. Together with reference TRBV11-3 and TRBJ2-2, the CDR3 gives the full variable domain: EAGVVQSPRYKIIEKKQPVAFWCNPISGHNTLYWYLQNLGQGPELLIRYENEEAVDDSQLPKDRFSAERLKGVDSTLKIQPAELGDSAVYLCASSFPGTGGLVATGELFFGEGSRLTVL.

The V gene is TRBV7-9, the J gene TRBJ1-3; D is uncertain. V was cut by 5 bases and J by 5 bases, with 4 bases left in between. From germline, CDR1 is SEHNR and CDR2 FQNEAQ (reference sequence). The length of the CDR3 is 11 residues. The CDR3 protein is CASSSRNTIYF. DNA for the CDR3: TGTGCCAGCAGCAGTAGAAACACCATATATTTT.

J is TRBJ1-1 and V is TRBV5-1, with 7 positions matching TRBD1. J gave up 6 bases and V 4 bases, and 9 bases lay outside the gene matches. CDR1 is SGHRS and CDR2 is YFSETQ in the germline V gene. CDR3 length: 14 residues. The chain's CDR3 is CASSRTTGISEAFF. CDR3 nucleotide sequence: TGCGCCAGCAGCCGAACGACAGGGATATCTGAAGCTTTCTTT.

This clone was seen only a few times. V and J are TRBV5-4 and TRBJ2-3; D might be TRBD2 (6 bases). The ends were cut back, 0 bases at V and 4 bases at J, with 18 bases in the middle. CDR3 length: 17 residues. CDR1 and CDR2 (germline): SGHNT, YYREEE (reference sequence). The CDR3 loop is CASSLALGRGVADTQYF. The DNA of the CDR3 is TGTGCCAGCAGCTTGGCCTTGGGGCGGGGTGTGGCAGATACGCAGTATTTT.

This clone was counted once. The CDR3 DNA follows: TGTGCCACCAGCCGACATTTGCGGACAGGGGAGGGCGGGGAGCTGTTTTTT. As protein: CATSRHLRTGEGGELFF. This sequence joins TRBV15 and TRBJ2-2; 9 positions agree with TRBD1. This CDR3 is 17 amino acids long. The J segment lost 7 bases and the V segment lost 5 bases, leaving 14 bases of the junction unmatched. Germline CDR1 reads LNHNV; CDR2 reads YYDKDF (reference sequence).

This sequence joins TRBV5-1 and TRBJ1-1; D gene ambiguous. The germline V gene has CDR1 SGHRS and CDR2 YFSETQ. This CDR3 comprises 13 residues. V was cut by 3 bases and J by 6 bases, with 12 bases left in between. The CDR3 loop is CASSSSGSAEAFF. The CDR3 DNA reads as TGCGCCAGCAGCTCCTCGGGGTCGGCTGAAGCTTTCTTT.

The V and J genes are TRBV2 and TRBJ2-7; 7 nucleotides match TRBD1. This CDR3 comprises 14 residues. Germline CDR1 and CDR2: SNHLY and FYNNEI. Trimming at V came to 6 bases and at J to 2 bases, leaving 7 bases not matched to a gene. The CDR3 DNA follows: TGTGCCAGCAGGGACGCGACAGGGACCTACGAGCAGTACTTC. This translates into CASRDATGTYEQYF. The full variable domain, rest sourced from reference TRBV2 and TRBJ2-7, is EPEVTQTPSHQVTQMGQEVILRCVPISNHLYFYWYRQILGQKVEFLVSFYNNEISEKSEIFDDQFSVERPDGSNFTLKIRSTKLEDSAMYFCASRDATGTYEQYFGPGTRLTVT.

CDR3 loop: CASSYIEGRTEAFF. The CDR3 nucleotides read TGTGCCAGCAGTTACATTGAAGGGCGGACTGAAGCTTTCTTT. The chain carries TRBV6-5 and TRBJ1-1; D remains unclear. Germline V CDR1 and CDR2: MNHEY, SVGAGI. The CDR3 is 14 residues long. V gave up 2 bases and J gave up 5 bases, with 12 bases separating them.

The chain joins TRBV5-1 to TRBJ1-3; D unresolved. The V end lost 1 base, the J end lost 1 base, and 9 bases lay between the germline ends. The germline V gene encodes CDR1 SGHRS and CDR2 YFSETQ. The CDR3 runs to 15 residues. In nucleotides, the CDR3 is TGCGCCAGCAGCTTGTTTGAGGGATCTGGAAACACCATATATTTT. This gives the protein CASSLFEGSGNTIYF.